Included here is one TCR beta chain sequence, with context. CDR3 length: 14 amino acids. Germline CDR1 is SQVTM and CDR2 is ANQGSEA. After removal of 3 bases from V and 3 bases from J, the junction contained 3 bases not matched to a gene. The sample is drawn from a study of blood T cell repertoires in COVID-19. In the source study's methods: Estimates of nucleated cell counts were drawn from the amplification of reference gene primers. Clones were sequenced by immunoSEQ multiplex PCR, and TCRdb holds only the in-frame ones, with some missing. V, J and clone size reflect that table, while D and trimming were determined from the DNA. The sample holds about 53,000 clones; about 80% are singletons and the top ten take more than 13%.

This sequence joins TRBV29-1 and TRBJ1-2, with TRBD1 matching over 11 bases. Sequenced sample: peripheral blood. The clonotype comes from a human donor in a cohort sampled during active COVID-19. CDR3 sequence: CSVEWTGGDYGYTF. The CDR3 region has the DNA TGCAGCGTTGAGTGGACAGGGGGCGACTATGGCTACACCTTC.